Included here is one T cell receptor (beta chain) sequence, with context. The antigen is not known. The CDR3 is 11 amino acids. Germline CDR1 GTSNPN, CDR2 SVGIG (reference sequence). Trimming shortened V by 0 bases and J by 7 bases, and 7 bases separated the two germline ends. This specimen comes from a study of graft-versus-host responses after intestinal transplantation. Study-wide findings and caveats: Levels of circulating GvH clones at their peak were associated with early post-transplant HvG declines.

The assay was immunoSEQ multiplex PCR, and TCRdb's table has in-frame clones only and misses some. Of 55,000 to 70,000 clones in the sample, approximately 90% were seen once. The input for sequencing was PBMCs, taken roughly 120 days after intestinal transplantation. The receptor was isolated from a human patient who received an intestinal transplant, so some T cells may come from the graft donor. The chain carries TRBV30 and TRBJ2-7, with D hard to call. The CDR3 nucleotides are TGTGCCTGGAGTGTACGTGGGGAGCAGTACTTC. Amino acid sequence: CAWSVRGEQYF.